Below, 10 T cell receptor beta chains from the same sample are listed, as sequenced in a study of shared clonotypes between healthy human individuals. The method was immunoSEQ multiplex PCR; TCRdb's version includes in-frame clones alone and lacks a portion of them. The table includes roughly 2 million clones, 85% to 95% detected once. The material sequenced was naive CD4+ T cells sorted from blood. The subset is: CD45RA+ positively selected. These receptors all stem from a man aged 18 to 30 in good health.

The rearrangement uses TRBV11-3 and TRBJ1-1; no definite D call. V was cut by 0 bases and J by 6 bases, with 5 bases left in between. Germline lookup yields CDR1 SGHNT and CDR2 YENEEA. The CDR3 totals 12 residues. The CDR3 loop is CASSLDGAEAFF. The CDR3 DNA is TGTGCCAGCAGCTTAGACGGGGCTGAAGCTTTCTTT.

This chain connects TRBV11-1 to TRBJ2-7; D gene uncertain. The CDR3 is 15 residues long. The V gene's germline CDR1 is SGHAT and CDR2 FQDESV (reference sequence). V gave up 5 bases and J gave up 0 bases, with 14 bases separating them. Here the CDR3 reads CASSKLPGISYEQYF. The CDR3 region has the DNA TGTGCCAGCAGCAAACTCCCTGGTATCTCCTACGAGCAGTACTTC.

J is TRBJ1-5 and V is TRBV7-9, with D possibly being TRBD1 (5 bases). The V end was cut by 4 bases, the J end by 6 bases, with 13 bases between. Germline lookup yields CDR1 SEHNR and CDR2 FQNEAQ (reference sequence). This CDR3 spans 14 amino acids. The CDR3 coding sequence is TGTGCCAGCAGCTCTTTAACGGGGGGTCAGCCCCAGCATTTT. It is translated as CASSSLTGGQPQHF. Full variable domain (rest looked up from reference TRBV7-9 and TRBJ1-5): DTGVSQNPRHKITKRGQNVTFRCDPISEHNRLYWYRQTLGQGPEFLTYFQNEAQLEKSRLLSDRFSAERPKGSFSTLEIQRTEQGDSAMYLCASSSLTGGQPQHFGDGTRLSIL.

Remarks on this clone: Within the sample, other DNA sequences also encode this same CDR3. The chain employs TRBV5-1 and TRBJ2-7, with a tentative D call TRBD2 (6 bases). Germline lookup yields CDR1 SGHRS and CDR2 YFSETQ. The CDR3 has 15 amino acids. Trimming removed 0 bases at V and 2 bases at J, with 12 bases between. The CDR3 sequence: CASSLGGSGAYEQYF. As DNA, the CDR3 is TGCGCCAGCAGCTTGGGGGGATCGGGAGCCTACGAGCAGTACTTC.

Details on this clone: The same CDR3 can be traced to other DNA sequences in this sample. The V call is TRBV30, the J call TRBJ2-1; D is unresolved. Trimming took off 0 bases at V and 7 bases at J, with 7 bases between the two ends. The CDR3 covers 12 residues. Germline assignment: CDR1 GTSNPN and CDR2 SVGIG (reference sequence). The CDR3 region is CAWSVQGNEQFF. The CDR3 region has the DNA TGTGCCTGGAGTGTACAAGGAAATGAGCAGTTCTTC.

The chain has TRBV18 and TRBJ2-3, with 12 bases fitting TRBD2. Losses at the gene ends were 1 base for V and 5 bases for J; bases not matched to a gene: 4. This CDR3 comprises 16 residues. CDR1 and CDR2 from the germline V gene are KGHSH and LQKENI. CDR3 DNA: TGTGCCAGCTCACCACGACTAGCGGGAGACGGAGATACGCAGTATTTT. Translating gives CASSPRLAGDGDTQYF.

V and J are TRBV14 and TRBJ1-2, with D unclear. The CDR3 totals 14 residues. CDR1 SGHDN and CDR2 FVKESK come from the germline V gene. Trimming shortened V by 3 bases and J by 4 bases, and 12 bases separated the two germline ends. As DNA, the CDR3 is TGTGCCAGCAGCCAGCTGACCCATTTCTATGGCTACACCTTC. Translated, it gives CASSQLTHFYGYTF. Full variable domain (remainder filled in from reference TRBV14 and TRBJ1-2): EAGVTQFPSHSVIEKGQTVTLRCDPISGHDNLYWYRRVMGKEIKFLLHFVKESKQDESGMPNNRFLAERTGGTYSTLKVQPAELEDSGVYFCASSQLTHFYGYTFGSGTRLTVV.

The rearrangement links TRBV6-1 to TRBJ1-6; the D is unclear. The germline gives CDR1 MNHNS, CDR2 SASEGT. V lost 3 bases and J lost 8, with 17 bases in between. There are 16 residues in the CDR3. The CDR3 nucleotides read TGTGCCAGCAGTGACCCACTCGCGATGATCGATTCACCCCTCCACTTT. Encoded protein: CASSDPLAMIDSPLHF.

The CDR3 nucleotides are TGTGCCAGCAGCTTAGCCGAAGTAGATGCGGGAGGTCTTTTTTTTGGCACAGATACGCAGTATTTT. It translates to CASSLAEVDAGGLFFGTDTQYF. The genes are TRBV7-2 and TRBJ2-3; 8 nucleotides match TRBD2. Germline-derived CDR1 and CDR2 are SGHTA and FQGNSA. This CDR3 has 22 amino acids. V shed 0 bases, J shed 1 base, and the junction held 21 bases outside the gene matches.

The rearrangement uses TRBV5-1 and TRBJ1-1, with no clear D. Deletions cut 0 bases from V and 5 bases from J, with 11 bases between. The CDR3 loop spans 14 amino acids. The germline V gene encodes CDR1 SGHRS and CDR2 YFSETQ. CDR3 loop: CASSLEIATTEAFF. CDR3 nucleotide sequence: TGCGCCAGCAGCTTGGAAATCGCGACAACTGAAGCTTTCTTT.